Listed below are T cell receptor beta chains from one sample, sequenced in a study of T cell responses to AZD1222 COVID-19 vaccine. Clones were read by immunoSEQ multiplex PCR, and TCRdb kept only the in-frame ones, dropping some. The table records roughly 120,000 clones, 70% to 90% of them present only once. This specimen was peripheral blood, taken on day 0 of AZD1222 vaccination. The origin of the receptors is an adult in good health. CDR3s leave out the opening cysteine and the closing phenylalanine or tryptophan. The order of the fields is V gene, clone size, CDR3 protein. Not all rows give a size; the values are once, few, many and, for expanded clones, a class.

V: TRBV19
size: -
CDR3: ASSVAAWDNSPLH

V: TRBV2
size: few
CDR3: ASREDGEKLF

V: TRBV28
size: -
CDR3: ASSSEPYEQY

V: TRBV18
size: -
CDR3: ASSPPGGYEQY

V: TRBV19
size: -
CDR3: ASTRTVSGNTIY

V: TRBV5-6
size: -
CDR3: ASSLDGSGVAYEQY

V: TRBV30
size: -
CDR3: AWSGFYGYT

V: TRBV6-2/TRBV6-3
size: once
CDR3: ASSYGPPGQGGFEQY

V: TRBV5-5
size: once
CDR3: ASSFRDLAEAF

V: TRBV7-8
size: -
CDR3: ASSLVGGYT

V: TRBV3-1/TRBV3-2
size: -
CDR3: ASSPRDSNTGELF

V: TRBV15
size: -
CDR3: ATSGVRAGSTDTQY

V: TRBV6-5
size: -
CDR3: ASSYSTGINEQY

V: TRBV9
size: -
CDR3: ASSAQLGLQTQY

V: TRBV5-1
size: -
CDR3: ASSLGVGGGRSYEQY

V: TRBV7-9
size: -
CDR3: ASSLVGAGAVGNTEAF

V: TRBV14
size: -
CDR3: ASRAGGSGETQY

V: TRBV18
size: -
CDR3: ASSPSTGGTYGYT

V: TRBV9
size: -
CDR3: ASSVGGGGYT

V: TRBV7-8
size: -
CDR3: ASSSPTSGYGYT

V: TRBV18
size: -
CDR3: ASSPPLGGQNTEAF

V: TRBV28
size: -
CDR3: ASKVQMNYGYT

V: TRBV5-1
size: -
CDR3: ASSPGLGPGEQY

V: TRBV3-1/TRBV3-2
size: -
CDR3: ASSPPGTEKAF

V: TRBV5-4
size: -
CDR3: ASSLGRPNSGNTIY

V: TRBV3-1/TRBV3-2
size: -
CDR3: ASSQVNGGNYGYT

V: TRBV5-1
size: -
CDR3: ASSLDRAATDTQY

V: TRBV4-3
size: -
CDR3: ASSQVGRGAHYGYT

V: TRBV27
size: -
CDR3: ASSSMLAGNTIY

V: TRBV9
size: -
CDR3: ASALGYVGTDTQY

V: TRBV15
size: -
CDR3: ATSRDPGGFGTQY

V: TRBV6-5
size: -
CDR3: ASRGLGSGNTIY

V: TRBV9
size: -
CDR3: ASSPGTGGVGQY

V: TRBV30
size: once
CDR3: AWSRTRGESGYT

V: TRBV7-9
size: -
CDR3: ASSSYNQYGYT

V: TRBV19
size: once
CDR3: ASSIGGRSYNSPLH

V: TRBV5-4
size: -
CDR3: ASSLEQHNEKLF

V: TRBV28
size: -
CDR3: ASSFLRVGYEQY

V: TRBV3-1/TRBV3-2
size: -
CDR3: ASSEGWSGNTIY

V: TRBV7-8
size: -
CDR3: ASSLPQGVNTEAF

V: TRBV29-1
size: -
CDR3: SVQKQGERTDTQY

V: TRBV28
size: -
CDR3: ASIPTSGGRNEQF

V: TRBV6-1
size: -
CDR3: ASSEALAARNYGYT

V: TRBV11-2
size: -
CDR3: ASSLEGGSYNEQF

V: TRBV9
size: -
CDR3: ASSFGTVPTNYGYT

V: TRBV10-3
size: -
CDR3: AISGGQGRGPQH

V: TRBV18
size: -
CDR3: ASSPPRTGTGNTIY

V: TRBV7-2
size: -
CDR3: ASSSRLAGEQF

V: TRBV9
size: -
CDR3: ASSVGGGAYEQY

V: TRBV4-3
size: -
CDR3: ASSQDNANQPQH

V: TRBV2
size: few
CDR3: ASTRTGGYTEAF

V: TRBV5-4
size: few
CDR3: ASSLYYGYT

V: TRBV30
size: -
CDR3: AWSQPGTGNSPLH